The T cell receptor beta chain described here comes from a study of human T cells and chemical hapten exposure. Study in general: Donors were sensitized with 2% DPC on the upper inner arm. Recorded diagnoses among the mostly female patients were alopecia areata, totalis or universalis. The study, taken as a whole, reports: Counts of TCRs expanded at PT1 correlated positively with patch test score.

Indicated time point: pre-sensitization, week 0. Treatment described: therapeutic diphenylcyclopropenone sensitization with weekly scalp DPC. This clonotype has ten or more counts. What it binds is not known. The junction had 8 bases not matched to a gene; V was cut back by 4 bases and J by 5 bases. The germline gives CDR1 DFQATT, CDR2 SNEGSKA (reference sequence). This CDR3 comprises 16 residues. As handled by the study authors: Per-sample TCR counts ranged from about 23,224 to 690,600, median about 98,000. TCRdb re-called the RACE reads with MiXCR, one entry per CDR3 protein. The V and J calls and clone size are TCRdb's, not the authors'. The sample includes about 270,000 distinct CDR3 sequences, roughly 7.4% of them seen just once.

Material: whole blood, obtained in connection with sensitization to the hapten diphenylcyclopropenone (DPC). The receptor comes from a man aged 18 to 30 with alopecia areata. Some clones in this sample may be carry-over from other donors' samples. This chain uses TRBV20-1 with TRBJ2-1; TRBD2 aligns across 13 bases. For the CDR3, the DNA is TGCAGTGCTACTACTAGCGGGGGGGCTAGGAACAATGAGCAGTTCTTC. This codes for CSATTSGGARNNEQFF.